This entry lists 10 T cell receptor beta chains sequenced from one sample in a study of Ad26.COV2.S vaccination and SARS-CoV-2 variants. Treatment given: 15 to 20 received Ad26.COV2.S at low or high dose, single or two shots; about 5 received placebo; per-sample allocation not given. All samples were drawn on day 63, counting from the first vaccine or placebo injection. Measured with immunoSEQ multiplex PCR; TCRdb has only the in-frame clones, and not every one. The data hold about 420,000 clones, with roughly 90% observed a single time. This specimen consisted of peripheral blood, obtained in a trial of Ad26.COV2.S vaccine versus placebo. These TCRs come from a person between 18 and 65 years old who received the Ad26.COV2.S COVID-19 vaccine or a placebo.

The CDR3 sequence: CASSVKGTYNEQFF. In nucleotides, the CDR3 is TGTGCCAGCAGCGTAAAGGGCACCTACAATGAGCAGTTCTTC. V gene TRBV9 combines with J gene TRBJ2-1; D not resolved. Germline V gene lookup returns CDR1 SGDLS and CDR2 YYNGEE. Between the trimmed V and J ends, which lost 1 base and 2 bases, there was a span of 7 bases. The length of the CDR3 is 14 residues.

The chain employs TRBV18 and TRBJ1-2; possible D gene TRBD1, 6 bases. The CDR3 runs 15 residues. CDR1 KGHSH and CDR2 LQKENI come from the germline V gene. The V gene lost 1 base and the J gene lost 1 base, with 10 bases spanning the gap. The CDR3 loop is CASSPQPGDNYGYTF. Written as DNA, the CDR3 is TGTGCCAGCTCACCACAGCCAGGGGATAACTATGGCTACACCTTC.

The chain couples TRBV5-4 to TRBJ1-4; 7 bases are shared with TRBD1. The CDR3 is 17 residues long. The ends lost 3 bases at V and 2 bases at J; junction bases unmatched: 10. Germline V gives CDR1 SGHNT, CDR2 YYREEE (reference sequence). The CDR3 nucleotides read TGTGCCAGCAGCTCAGCCCAGGGGGAGGGGACTAATGAAAAACTGTTTTTT. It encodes CASSSAQGEGTNEKLFF.

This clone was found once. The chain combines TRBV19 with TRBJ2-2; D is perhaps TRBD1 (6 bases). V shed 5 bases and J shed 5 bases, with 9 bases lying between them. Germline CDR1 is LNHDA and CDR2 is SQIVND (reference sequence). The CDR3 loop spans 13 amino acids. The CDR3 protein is CASSYRATGELFF. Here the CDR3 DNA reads TGTGCCAGTAGTTACAGGGCGACCGGGGAGCTGTTTTTT. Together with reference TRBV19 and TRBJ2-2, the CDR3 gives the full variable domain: DGGITQSPKYLFRKEGQNVTLSCEQNLNHDAMYWYRQDPGQGLRLIYYSQIVNDFQKGDIAEGYSVSREKKESFPLTVTSAQKNPTAFYLCASSYRATGELFFGEGSRLTVL.

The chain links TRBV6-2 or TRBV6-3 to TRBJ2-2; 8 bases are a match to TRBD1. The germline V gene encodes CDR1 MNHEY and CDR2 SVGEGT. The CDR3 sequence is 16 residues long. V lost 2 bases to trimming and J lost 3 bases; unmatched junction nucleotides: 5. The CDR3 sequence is CASSYLGTGDTGELFF. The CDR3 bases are TGTGCCAGCAGTTACCTCGGGACAGGAGACACCGGGGAGCTGTTTTTT.

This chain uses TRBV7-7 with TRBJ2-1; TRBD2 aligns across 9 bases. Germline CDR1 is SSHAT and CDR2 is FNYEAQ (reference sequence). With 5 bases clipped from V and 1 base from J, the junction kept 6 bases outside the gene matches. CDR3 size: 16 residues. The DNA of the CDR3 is TGTGCCAGCAGCCCATCCCTAGCGGGGTCCTACAATGAGCAGTTCTTC. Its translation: CASSPSLAGSYNEQFF.

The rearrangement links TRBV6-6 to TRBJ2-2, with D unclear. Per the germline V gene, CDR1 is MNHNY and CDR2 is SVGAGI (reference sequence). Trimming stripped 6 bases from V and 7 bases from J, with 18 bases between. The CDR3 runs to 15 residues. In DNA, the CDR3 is TGTGCCAGCAGCCCAAATCCCGCCGGGCGCGGGGAGCTGTTTTTT. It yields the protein CASSPNPAGRGELFF.

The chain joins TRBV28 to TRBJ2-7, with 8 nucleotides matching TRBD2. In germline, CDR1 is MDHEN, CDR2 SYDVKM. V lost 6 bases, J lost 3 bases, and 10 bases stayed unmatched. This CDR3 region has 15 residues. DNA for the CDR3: TGTGCCAGCAGCCTTTCAGCGGGGGACATCTACGAGCAGTACTTC. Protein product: CASSLSAGDIYEQYF.

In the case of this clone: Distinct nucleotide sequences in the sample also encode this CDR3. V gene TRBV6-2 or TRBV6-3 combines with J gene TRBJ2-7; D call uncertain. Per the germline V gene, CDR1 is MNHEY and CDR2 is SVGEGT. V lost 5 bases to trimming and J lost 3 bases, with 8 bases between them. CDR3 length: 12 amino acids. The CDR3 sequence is CASSRQVYEQYF. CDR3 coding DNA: TGTGCCAGCAGTCGCCAAGTCTACGAGCAGTACTTC.

DNA for the CDR3: TGTGCCAGCCGTCAGGGGCTGGAGACCCAGTACTTC. As protein: CASRQGLETQYF. The chain couples TRBV5-8 to TRBJ2-5; D perhaps matches TRBD1 (6 bases). Germline CDR1 is SGHTS and CDR2 is YDEGEE. This CDR3 is 12 amino acids long. V was clipped by 7 bases and J by 5 bases, with 12 bases between them.